This T cell receptor beta chain was captured by sequencing in a study of CD8+ T cells in alopecia areata. The treatment was: oral pan-JAK inhibitor, 5-10 mg twice daily. Reverse transcription of extracted RNA yielded cDNA, which provided the sequencing template. The data were produced by immunoSEQ multiplex PCR, yet TCRdb's version contains in-frame clones alone and is incomplete. The sample carries around 100,000 clones, 44% recorded once. The CDR3 contains 15 residues. Per germline, CDR1 LGHNA and CDR2 YSLEER. The J segment lost 5 bases and the V segment lost 4 bases, leaving 8 bases of the junction unmatched.

The sequences come from CD8+ T cells sorted from blood, collected at week 24, from a patient treated with tofacitinib. This chain links TRBV4-3 with TRBJ1-5; 7 bases are shared with TRBD1. This sequence was found in a human donor with alopecia areata. This CDR3 reads CASSRETGTDQPQHF. DNA of the CDR3: TGCGCCAGCAGCCGAGAGACAGGGACAGATCAGCCCCAGCATTTT.